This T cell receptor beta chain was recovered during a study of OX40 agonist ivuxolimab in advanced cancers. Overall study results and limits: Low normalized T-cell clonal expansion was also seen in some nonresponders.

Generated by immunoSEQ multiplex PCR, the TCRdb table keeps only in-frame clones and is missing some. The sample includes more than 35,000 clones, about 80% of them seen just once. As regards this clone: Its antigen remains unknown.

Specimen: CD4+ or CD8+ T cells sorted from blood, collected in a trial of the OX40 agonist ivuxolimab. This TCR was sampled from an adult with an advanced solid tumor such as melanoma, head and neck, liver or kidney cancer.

CDR3 DNA sequence: TGCGCCAGCAATGAAGGGAATTACCCCGAAGCTTTCTTT. It yields the protein CASNEGNYPEAFF. V is TRBV4-1 and J is TRBJ1-1, with D uncertain. The CDR3 consists of 13 residues. The V and J ends lost 7 bases and 8 bases respectively, with 17 bases between them. Germline loops: CDR1 MGHRA, CDR2 YSYEKL.